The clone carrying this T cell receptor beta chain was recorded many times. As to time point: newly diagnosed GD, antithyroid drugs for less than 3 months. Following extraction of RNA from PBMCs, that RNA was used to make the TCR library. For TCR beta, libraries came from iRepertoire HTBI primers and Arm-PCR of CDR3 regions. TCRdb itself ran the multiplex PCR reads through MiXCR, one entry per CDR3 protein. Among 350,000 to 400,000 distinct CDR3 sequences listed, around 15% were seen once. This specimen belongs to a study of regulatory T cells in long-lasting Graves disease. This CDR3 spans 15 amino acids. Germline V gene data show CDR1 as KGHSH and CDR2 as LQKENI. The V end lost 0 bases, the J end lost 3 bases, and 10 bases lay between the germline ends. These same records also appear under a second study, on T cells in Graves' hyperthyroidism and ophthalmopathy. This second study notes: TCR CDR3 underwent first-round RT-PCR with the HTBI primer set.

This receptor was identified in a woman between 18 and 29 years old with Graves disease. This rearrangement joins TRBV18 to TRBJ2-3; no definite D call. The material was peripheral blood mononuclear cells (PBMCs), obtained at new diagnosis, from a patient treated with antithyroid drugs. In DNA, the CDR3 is TGTGCCAGCTCACCACCCGGAAGAGTTACAGATACGCAGTATTTT. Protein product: CASSPPGRVTDTQYF.